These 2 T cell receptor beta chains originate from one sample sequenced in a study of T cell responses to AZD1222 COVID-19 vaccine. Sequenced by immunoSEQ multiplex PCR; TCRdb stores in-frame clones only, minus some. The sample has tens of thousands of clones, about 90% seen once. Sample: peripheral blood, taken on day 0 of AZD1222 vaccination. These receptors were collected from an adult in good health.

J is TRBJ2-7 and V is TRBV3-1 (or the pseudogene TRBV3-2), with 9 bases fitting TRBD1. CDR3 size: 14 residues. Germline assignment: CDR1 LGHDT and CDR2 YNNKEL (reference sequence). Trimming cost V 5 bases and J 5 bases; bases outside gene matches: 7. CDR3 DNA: TGTGCCAGCAGCATCGGGACAGGGAGCAACGAGCAGTACTTC. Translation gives CASSIGTGSNEQYF.

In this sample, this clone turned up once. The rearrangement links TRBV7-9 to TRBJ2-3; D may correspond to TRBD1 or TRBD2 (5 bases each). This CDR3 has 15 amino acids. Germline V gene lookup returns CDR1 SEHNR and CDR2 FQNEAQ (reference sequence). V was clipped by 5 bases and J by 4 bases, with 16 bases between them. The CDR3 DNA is TGTGCCAGCAGCAACAAGGGGCAGGGACCAGATACGCAGTATTTT. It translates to CASSNKGQGPDTQYF.